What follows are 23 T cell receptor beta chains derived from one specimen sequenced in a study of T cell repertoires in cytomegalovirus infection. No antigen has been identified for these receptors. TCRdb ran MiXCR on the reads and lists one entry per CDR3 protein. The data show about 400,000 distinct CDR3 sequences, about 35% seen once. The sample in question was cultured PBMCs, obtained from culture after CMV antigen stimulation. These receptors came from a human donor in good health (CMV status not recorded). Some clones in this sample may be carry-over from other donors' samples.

The CDR3 sequence is CASGTGANVLTF. The CDR3 DNA sequence: TGTGCCAGCGGAACTGGGGCCAACGTCCTGACTTTC. The chain carries TRBV28 and TRBJ2-6; D is uncertain. V was shortened by 8 bases and J by 2 bases, with 4 bases between the two germline ends. The germline gives CDR1 MDHEN, CDR2 SYDVKM. The CDR3 has 12 residues.

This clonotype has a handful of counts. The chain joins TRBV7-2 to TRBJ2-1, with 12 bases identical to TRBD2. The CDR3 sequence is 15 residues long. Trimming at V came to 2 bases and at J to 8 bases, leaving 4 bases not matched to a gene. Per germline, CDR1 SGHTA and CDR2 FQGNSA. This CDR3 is CASSLSSGRDDEQFF. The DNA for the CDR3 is TGTGCCAGCAGCTTATCTAGCGGGAGGGACGATGAGCAGTTCTTC.

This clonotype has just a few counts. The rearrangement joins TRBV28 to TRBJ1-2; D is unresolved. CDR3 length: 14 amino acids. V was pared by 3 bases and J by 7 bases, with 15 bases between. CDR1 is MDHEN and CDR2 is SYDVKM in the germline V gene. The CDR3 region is CASSFVREGGGYTF. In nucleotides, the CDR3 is TGTGCCAGCAGTTTCGTTCGAGAGGGAGGTGGCTACACCTTC.

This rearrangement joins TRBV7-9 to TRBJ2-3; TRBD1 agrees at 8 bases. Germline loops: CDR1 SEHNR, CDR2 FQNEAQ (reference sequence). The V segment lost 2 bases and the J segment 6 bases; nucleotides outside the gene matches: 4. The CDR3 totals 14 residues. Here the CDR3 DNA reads TGTGCCAGCAGCTTATCCCAGGGGGCTGATACGCAGTATTTT. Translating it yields CASSLSQGADTQYF.

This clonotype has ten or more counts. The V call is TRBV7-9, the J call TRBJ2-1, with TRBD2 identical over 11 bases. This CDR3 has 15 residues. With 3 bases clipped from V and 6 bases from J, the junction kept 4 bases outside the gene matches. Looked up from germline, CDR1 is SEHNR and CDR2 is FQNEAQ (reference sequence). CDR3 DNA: TGTGCCAGCAGCTTGGCGACTAGCGGGGTCAATGAGCAGTTCTTC. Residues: CASSLATSGVNEQFF.

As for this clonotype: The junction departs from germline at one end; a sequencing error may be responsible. This chain's CDR3 is CASSLTSTDSNNEQFF. CDR3 DNA: TGTGCCAGCAGCTTAACTTCAACAGACTCCAACAATGAGCAGTTCTTC. This chain joins TRBV7-3 and TRBJ2-1; unclear D gene. The CDR3 is 16 residues long. Germline CDR1 and CDR2: SGHTA and FQGTGA.

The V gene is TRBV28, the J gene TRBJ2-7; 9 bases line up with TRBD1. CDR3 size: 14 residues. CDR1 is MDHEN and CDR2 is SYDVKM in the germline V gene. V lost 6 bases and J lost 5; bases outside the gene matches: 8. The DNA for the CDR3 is TGTGCCAGCAGCGCCGGGACAGGGCTGCACGAGCAGTACTTC. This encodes CASSAGTGLHEQYF.

CDR3 amino acids: CATRGSQADTQYF. The DNA of the CDR3 is TGTGCCACCCGAGGGAGTCAGGCAGATACGCAGTATTTT. This chain links TRBV6-6 with TRBJ2-3; D is possibly TRBD2 (5 bases). From germline, CDR1 is MNHNY and CDR2 SVGAGI (reference sequence). With 10 bases removed from V and 4 bases from J, the gap between germline ends came to 15 bases. The CDR3 extends over 13 amino acids.

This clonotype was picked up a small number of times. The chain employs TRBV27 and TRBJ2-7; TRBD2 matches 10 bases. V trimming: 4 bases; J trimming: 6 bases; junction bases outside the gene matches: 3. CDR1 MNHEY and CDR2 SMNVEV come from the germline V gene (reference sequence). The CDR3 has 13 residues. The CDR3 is CASSSLAGAEQYV. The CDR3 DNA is TGTGCCAGCAGTTCTCTAGCGGGAGCCGAGCAGTACGTC.

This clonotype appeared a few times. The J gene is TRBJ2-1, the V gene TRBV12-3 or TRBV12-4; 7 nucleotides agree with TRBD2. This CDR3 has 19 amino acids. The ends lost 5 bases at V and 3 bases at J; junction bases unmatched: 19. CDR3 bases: TGTGCCAGCAGTCCCGGCGGGGTTTTAGCGGGTAGGGTCTACAATGAGCAGTTCTTC. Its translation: CASSPGGVLAGRVYNEQFF.

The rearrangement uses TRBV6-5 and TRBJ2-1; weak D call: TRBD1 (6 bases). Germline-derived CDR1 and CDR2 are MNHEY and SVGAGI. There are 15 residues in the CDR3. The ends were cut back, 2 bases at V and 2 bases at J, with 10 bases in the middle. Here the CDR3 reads CASSYKDSPYNEQFF. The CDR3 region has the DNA TGTGCCAGCAGTTACAAGGACAGCCCCTACAATGAGCAGTTCTTC.

Written as DNA, the CDR3 is TGTGCCAGCAGCTTAGCGGGGGGGGGGAGTAGGCAGACCCAGTACTTC. Translating gives CASSLAGGGSRQTQYF. The chain carries TRBV7-2 and TRBJ2-5, with 7 positions matching TRBD2. The CDR3 runs 16 residues. Germline loops: CDR1 SGHTA, CDR2 FQGNSA. The J segment lost 6 bases and the V segment lost 0 bases, leaving 10 bases of the junction unmatched.

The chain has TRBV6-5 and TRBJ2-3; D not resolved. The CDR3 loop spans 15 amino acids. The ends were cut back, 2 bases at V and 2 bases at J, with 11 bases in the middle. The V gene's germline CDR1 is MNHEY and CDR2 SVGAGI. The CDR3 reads CASSYGLRHTDTQYF. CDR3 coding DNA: TGTGCCAGCAGTTACGGCCTCCGACACACAGATACGCAGTATTTT.

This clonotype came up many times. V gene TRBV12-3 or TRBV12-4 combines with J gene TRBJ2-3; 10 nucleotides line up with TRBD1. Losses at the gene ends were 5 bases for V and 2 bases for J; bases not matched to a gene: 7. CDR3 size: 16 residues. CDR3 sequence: CASSITGTGATDTQYF. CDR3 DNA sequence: TGTGCCAGCAGTATAACCGGGACAGGGGCCACAGATACGCAGTATTTT.

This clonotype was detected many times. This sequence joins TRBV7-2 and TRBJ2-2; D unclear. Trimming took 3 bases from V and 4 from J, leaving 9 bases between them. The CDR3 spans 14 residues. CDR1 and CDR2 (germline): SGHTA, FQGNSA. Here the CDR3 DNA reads TGTGCCAGCAGCTTTTCAAGGTTCACCGGGGAGCTGTTTTTT. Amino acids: CASSFSRFTGELFF.

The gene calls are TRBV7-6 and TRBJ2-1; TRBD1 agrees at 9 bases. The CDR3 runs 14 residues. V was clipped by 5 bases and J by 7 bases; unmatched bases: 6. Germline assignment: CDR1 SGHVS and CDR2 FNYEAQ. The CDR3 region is CASSQGQGGNEQFF. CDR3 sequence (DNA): TGTGCCAGCAGCCAGGGACAGGGTGGGAATGAGCAGTTCTTC.

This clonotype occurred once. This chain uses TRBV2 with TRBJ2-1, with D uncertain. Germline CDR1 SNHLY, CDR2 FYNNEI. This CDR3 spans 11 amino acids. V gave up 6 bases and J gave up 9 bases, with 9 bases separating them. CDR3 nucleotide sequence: TGTGCCAGCAGCCGCCCCAGTGAGCAGTTCTTC. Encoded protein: CASSRPSEQFF.

CDR3 sequence (DNA): TGCGCCAGCAGCCAGGAGATAGCGGGATTGTCCGACGAGCAGTACTTC. It yields the protein CASSQEIAGLSDEQYF. The chain has TRBV4-3 and TRBJ2-7, with 8 bases identical to TRBD2. The CDR3 is made up of 16 amino acids. Germline loops: CDR1 LGHNA, CDR2 YSLEER. The V gene end was trimmed by 3 bases and the J gene end by 5 bases; junction bases not matched to a gene: 12.

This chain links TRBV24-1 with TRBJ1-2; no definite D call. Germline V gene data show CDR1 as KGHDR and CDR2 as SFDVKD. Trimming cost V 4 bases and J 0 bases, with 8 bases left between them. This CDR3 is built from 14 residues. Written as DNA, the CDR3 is TGTGCCACCAGTGACCCGACCGCTAACTATGGCTACACCTTC. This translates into CATSDPTANYGYTF.

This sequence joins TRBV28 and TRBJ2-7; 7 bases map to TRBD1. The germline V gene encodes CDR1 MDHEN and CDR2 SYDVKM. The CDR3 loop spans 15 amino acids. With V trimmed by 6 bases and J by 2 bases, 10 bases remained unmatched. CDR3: CASSPGQYPPYEQYV. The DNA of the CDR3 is TGTGCCAGCAGCCCGGGACAGTATCCACCCTACGAGCAGTACGTC.

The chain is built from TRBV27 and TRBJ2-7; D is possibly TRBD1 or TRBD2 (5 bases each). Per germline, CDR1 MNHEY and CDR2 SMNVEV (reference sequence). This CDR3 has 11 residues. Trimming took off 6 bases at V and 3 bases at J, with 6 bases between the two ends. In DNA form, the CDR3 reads TGTGCCAGCAGGGGACGCTACGAGCAGTACTTC. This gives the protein CASRGRYEQYF.

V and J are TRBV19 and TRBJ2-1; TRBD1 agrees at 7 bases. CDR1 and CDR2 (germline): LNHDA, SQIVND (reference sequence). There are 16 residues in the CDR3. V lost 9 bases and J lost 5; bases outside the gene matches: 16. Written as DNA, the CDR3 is TGTGCCAGCATATTCGAGAACAGGGGCGAGGACAATGAGCAGTTCTTC. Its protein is CASIFENRGEDNEQFF.

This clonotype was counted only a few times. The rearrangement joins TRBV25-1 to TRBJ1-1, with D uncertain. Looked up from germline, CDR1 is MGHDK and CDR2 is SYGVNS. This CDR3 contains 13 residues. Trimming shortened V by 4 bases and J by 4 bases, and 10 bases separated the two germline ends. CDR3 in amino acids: CASSVKTSTEAFF. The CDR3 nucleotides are TGTGCCAGCAGTGTAAAAACTTCCACTGAAGCTTTCTTT. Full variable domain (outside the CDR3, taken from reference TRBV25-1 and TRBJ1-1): EADIYQTPRYLVIGTGKKITLECSQTMGHDKMYWYQQDPGMELHLIHYSYGVNSTEKGDLSSESTVSRIRTEHFPLTLESARPSHTSQYLCASSVKTSTEAFFGQGTRLTVV.